This entry lists 17 T cell receptor beta chains sequenced from one sample in a study of blood T cell repertoires in COVID-19. The protocol was immunoSEQ multiplex PCR, while the TCRdb copy is restricted to in-frame clones and leaves out a portion. The table has more than 200,000 clones, roughly 82% seen once. What was sequenced was peripheral blood. The origin of the receptors is a woman of 80 years or more with active or convalescent COVID-19.

This CDR3 is CASSLAGTGGSDGYTF. The CDR3 nucleotides are TGTGCCAGCAGCTTAGCGGGGACAGGGGGCTCGGATGGCTACACCTTC. J is TRBJ1-2 and V is TRBV7-9; 12 nucleotides align to TRBD1. Losses at the gene ends were 0 bases for V and 6 bases for J; bases not matched to a gene: 5. This CDR3 is 16 amino acids long. Looked up from germline, CDR1 is SEHNR and CDR2 is FQNEAQ (reference sequence).

This clone appeared a single time. The rearrangement uses TRBV6-5 and TRBJ1-4; weak D call: TRBD1 (6 bases). The CDR3 extends over 14 amino acids. Trimming pared 5 bases from V and 7 bases from J, leaving 14 bases between. CDR1 MNHEY and CDR2 SVGAGI come from the germline V gene. The CDR3 here is CASSTDRISEKLFF. The DNA for the CDR3 is TGTGCCAGCAGTACCGACAGGATCAGTGAAAAACTGTTTTTT.

The table lists this clone with a few counts. The chain employs TRBV2 and TRBJ1-4; 8 bases agree with TRBD1. V was pared by 5 bases and J by 6 bases, with 8 bases of the junction left unmatched. The length of the CDR3 is 15 residues. Germline assignment: CDR1 SNHLY and CDR2 FYNNEI. CDR3: CASSPDRVPDEKLFF. The CDR3 DNA is TGTGCCAGCAGTCCGGACAGGGTGCCGGATGAAAAACTGTTTTTT.

V usage is TRBV9 and J usage is TRBJ1-2, with D unresolved. V was clipped by 0 bases and J by 8 bases, with 8 bases between them. The CDR3 has 12 residues. Germline lookup yields CDR1 SGDLS and CDR2 YYNGEE. The CDR3 DNA reads as TGTGCCAGCAGCGTAGTTGGCGGAGGCTACACCTTC. Translating it yields CASSVVGGGYTF.

The rearrangement links TRBV24-1 to TRBJ2-5; TRBD1 agrees at 9 bases. V lost 2 bases to trimming and J lost 4 bases; unmatched junction nucleotides: 4. CDR1 KGHDR and CDR2 SFDVKD come from the germline V gene. The CDR3 extends over 15 amino acids. In DNA, the CDR3 is TGTGCCACCAGTGATTCCGGGACAGGGCGAGAGACCCAGTACTTC. This sequence encodes CATSDSGTGRETQYF.

This clone was counted once. The V and J genes are TRBV5-1 and TRBJ2-7, with D unclear. CDR1 SGHRS and CDR2 YFSETQ come from the germline V gene. The CDR3 extends over 15 amino acids. Trimming removed 0 bases at V and 0 bases at J, with 10 bases between. The CDR3 is CASSLAVESSYEQYF. The DNA for the CDR3 is TGCGCCAGCAGCTTGGCGGTCGAATCCTCCTACGAGCAGTACTTC.

The J gene is TRBJ1-4, the V gene TRBV2; 10 nucleotides agree with TRBD1. V was pared by 6 bases and J by 0 bases, with 4 bases of the junction left unmatched. CDR1 is SNHLY and CDR2 is FYNNEI in the germline V gene. This CDR3 has 16 residues. CDR3 sequence: CASRRQGAATNEKLFF. CDR3 in DNA: TGTGCCAGCAGGAGACAGGGGGCCGCAACTAATGAAAAACTGTTTTTT.

The V gene is TRBV5-1, the J gene TRBJ2-5; 8 positions match TRBD1. CDR1 is SGHRS and CDR2 is YFSETQ in the germline V gene. This CDR3 comprises 15 residues. The ends lost 3 bases at V and 5 bases at J; junction bases unmatched: 9. The CDR3 protein is CASSSGQADGETQYF. Here the CDR3 DNA reads TGCGCCAGCAGCTCGGGACAGGCGGACGGGGAGACCCAGTACTTC.

The rearrangement uses TRBV18 and TRBJ2-5, with TRBD1 matching 9 bases. Germline assignment: CDR1 KGHSH and CDR2 LQKENI. The J segment lost 5 bases and the V segment lost 6 bases, leaving 4 bases of the junction unmatched. This CDR3 has 13 residues. CDR3 protein: CASSTGGAETQYF. As DNA, the CDR3 is TGTGCCAGCTCTACAGGGGGCGCGGAGACCCAGTACTTC.

This chain joins TRBV3-1 (or the pseudogene TRBV3-2) and TRBJ2-7, with a weak D call TRBD2 (7 bases). V lost 9 bases and J lost 1, with 19 bases in between. This CDR3 is 15 amino acids long. Germline V CDR1 and CDR2: LGHDT, YNNKEL (reference sequence). CDR3 coding DNA: TGTGCCAGTGCGAGTGGGGGAGGGGGGTCCTACGAGCAGTACTTC. Translating gives CASASGGGGSYEQYF.

The chain couples TRBV6-2 or TRBV6-3 to TRBJ1-5, with D uncertain. The germline V and J ends were trimmed by 2 bases and 2 bases, with 13 bases remaining between them. The CDR3 consists of 16 residues. CDR1 MNHEY and CDR2 SVGEGT come from the germline V gene. This CDR3 reads CASSYGPGRGNQPQHF. CDR3 nucleotides: TGTGCCAGCAGTTACGGGCCAGGTAGAGGCAATCAGCCCCAGCATTTT.

The rearrangement links TRBV20-1 to TRBJ2-7; a possible D gene is TRBD2 (5 bases). Germline V gene sequence: CDR1 DFQATT, CDR2 SNEGSKA (reference sequence). Trimming left V 3 bases short and J 3 bases short, with 15 bases between. The CDR3 extends over 14 amino acids. CDR3 nucleotides: TGCAGTGCTAGTATCAGGAGGACGGTCTACGAGCAGTACTTC. It yields the protein CSASIRRTVYEQYF.

DNA for the CDR3: TGCGCCAGCAGCGGGTCCGGGACAGGGGGCTTCTCCGAGCAGTTCTTC. Its translation: CASSGSGTGGFSEQFF. This chain joins TRBV5-1 and TRBJ2-1, with 12 bases aligning to TRBD1. Looked up from germline, CDR1 is SGHRS and CDR2 is YFSETQ. This CDR3 contains 16 residues. V lost 4 bases to trimming and J lost 10 bases; unmatched junction nucleotides: 12.

Only a few counts were recorded for this clone. CDR3 DNA: TGCGCCAGCAGACCACGACTATCGCGGGAGATATACGAGCAGTACTTC. Translation gives CASRPRLSREIYEQYF. The genes are TRBV4-1 and TRBJ2-7; TRBD2 matches 7 bases. The CDR3 contains 16 residues. Unmatched junction bases numbered 15, after V lost 6 bases and J lost 4 bases. The germline CDR1 and CDR2 sequences are MGHRA and YSYEKL.

This chain connects TRBV2 to TRBJ1-4; no firm D call. The CDR3 has 13 amino acids. The V gene's germline CDR1 is SNHLY and CDR2 FYNNEI. Trimming pared 9 bases from V and 7 bases from J, leaving 15 bases between. CDR3 nucleotide sequence: TGTGCCAGTAATCTCCGGGGAGGTGAAAAACTGTTTTTT. This codes for CASNLRGGEKLFF. Combining the CDR3 with reference TRBV2 and TRBJ1-4 gives the whole variable domain EPEVTQTPSHQVTQMGQEVILRCVPISNHLYFYWYRQILGQKVEFLVSFYNNEISEKSEIFDDQFSVERPDGSNFTLKIRSTKLEDSAMYFCASNLRGGEKLFFGSGTQLSVL.

There are a few counts of this clone. The genes are TRBV10-3 and TRBJ1-1; 10 bases align to TRBD1. Trimming took 5 bases from V and 5 from J; bases not matched to a gene: 14. The germline V gene encodes CDR1 ENHRY and CDR2 SYGVKD. The CDR3 sequence is 17 residues long. CDR3 coding DNA: TGTGCCATCAGTTCGACAGGGACAGGGGTTATTGGGACTGAAGCTTTCTTT. This translates into CAISSTGTGVIGTEAFF.

The V and J genes are TRBV19 and TRBJ2-1, with TRBD2 identical over 8 bases. Looked up from germline, CDR1 is LNHDA and CDR2 is SQIVND (reference sequence). CDR3 size: 17 residues. V gave up 4 bases and J gave up 7 bases; unmatched junction bases: 15. CDR3 DNA: TGTGCCAGTAGTAACTTTCCAGCTAGCGGGTGGAGGAATGAGCAGTTCTTC. The encoded protein is CASSNFPASGWRNEQFF.